This TCR beta chain was sequenced during a study of cytomegalovirus exposure and HLA in healthy donors. General study findings and limits: Clonal expansion, a later analysis showed, was greater in HLA-associated TCR beta chains than in equally common others. For most TCR sequences rarity was the rule, although some public TCRs occurred in many donors.

Trimming cost V 0 bases and J 4 bases, with 4 bases left between them. Germline V gene data show CDR1 as SGHDT and CDR2 as YYEEEE. The CDR3 is 13 amino acids. The PCR contained 60 Vbeta and 13 Jbeta primers. TCRdb's copy holds only in-frame clones and misses some; the assay was immunoSEQ multiplex PCR. The table records around 130,000 clones, around 72% of them present only once. To note about this clone: Antigen: not known.

This chain uses TRBV5-6 with TRBJ1-4; D uncertain. The TCR originated in a woman aged 18-29 years in good health and CMV-seronegative. The sequenced material came from PBMCs. CDR3 region: CASSLDGNEKLFF. The CDR3 DNA is TGTGCCAGCAGCTTGGACGGTAATGAAAAACTGTTTTTT.